A single sample gave rise to the 19 T cell receptor beta chains below, sequenced in a study of T cell clones after liver transplantation. Libraries were prepared by immunoSEQ multiplex PCR; TCRdb keeps only in-frame clonotypes and omits some of them. Here the sample spans approximately 100,000 clones, 75% to 90% being singletons. The sequenced sample was CD4+ T cells from blood, obtained before liver transplant. These receptors were obtained from a human donor who received a liver transplant.

The sample holds one count of this clone. The chain carries TRBV6-5 and TRBJ1-4; no firm D call. The V gene's germline CDR1 is MNHEY and CDR2 SVGAGI. With 0 bases removed from V and 8 bases from J, the gap between germline ends came to 7 bases. There are 13 residues in the CDR3. The chain's CDR3 is CASSYSFGEKLFF. Written as DNA, the CDR3 is TGTGCCAGCAGTTACTCTTTCGGGGAAAAACTGTTTTTT.

The chain uses TRBV6-6 and TRBJ1-2, with D perhaps TRBD1 (5 bases). V was cut by 2 bases and J by 4 bases, with 14 bases left in between. This CDR3 spans 15 amino acids. Germline V gives CDR1 MNHNY, CDR2 SVGAGI (reference sequence). CDR3 amino acids: CASSYPSTEGYGYTF. DNA for the CDR3: TGTGCCAGCAGTTACCCTTCGACAGAGGGCTATGGCTACACCTTC.

V usage is TRBV9 and J usage is TRBJ2-7; TRBD2 matches at 14 bases. CDR1 SGDLS and CDR2 YYNGEE come from the germline V gene. Unmatched junction bases numbered 0, after V lost 0 bases and J lost 4 bases. The CDR3 length is 15 residues. This CDR3 reads CASSVGTSGRYEQYF. As DNA, the CDR3 is TGTGCCAGCAGCGTAGGGACTAGCGGGAGGTACGAGCAGTACTTC.

The chain recombines TRBV7-9 with TRBJ2-3; 13 positions agree with TRBD2. This CDR3 is built from 15 residues. Trimming at V came to 5 bases and at J to 4 bases, leaving 3 bases not matched to a gene. CDR1 is SEHNR, CDR2 FQNEAQ, per germline (reference sequence). Here the CDR3 DNA reads TGTGCCAGCAGCCGACTAGCGGGGGGACCAGATACGCAGTATTTT. Translated: CASSRLAGGPDTQYF.

V usage is TRBV7-2 and J usage is TRBJ2-5; D gene ambiguous. CDR3 length: 13 amino acids. The V end lost 2 bases, the J end lost 1 base, and 5 bases lay between the germline ends. CDR1 and CDR2 from the germline V gene are SGHTA and FQGNSA. Here the CDR3 reads CASSLILQETQYF. For the CDR3, the DNA is TGTGCCAGCAGCTTAATACTCCAAGAGACCCAGTACTTC.

The chain is built from TRBV5-1 and TRBJ1-1, with D hard to call. Germline V gene data show CDR1 as SGHRS and CDR2 as YFSETQ. This CDR3 has 13 amino acids. V was trimmed by 0 bases and J by 6 bases, leaving 9 bases between them. CDR3 sequence: CASSLANMAEAFF. The CDR3 coding sequence is TGCGCCAGCAGCTTGGCTAATATGGCTGAAGCTTTCTTT. Complete variable domain (other parts from reference TRBV5-1 and TRBJ1-1): KAGVTQTPRYLIKTRGQQVTLSCSPISGHRSVSWYQQTPGQGLQFLFEYFSETQRNKGNFPGRFSGRQFSNSRSEMNVSTLELGDSALYLCASSLANMAEAFFGQGTRLTVV.

V is TRBV9 and J is TRBJ2-1; no clear D gene. Trimming shortened V by 0 bases and J by 7 bases, and 17 bases separated the two germline ends. CDR3 length equals 16 residues. Germline CDR1 SGDLS, CDR2 YYNGEE. CDR3 loop: CASSVEERVRWNEQFF. The DNA for the CDR3 is TGTGCCAGCAGCGTAGAAGAGAGAGTCCGTTGGAATGAGCAGTTCTTC.

The chain has TRBV27 and TRBJ1-6; D is ambiguous. V was shortened by 5 bases and J by 2 bases, with 16 bases between the two germline ends. CDR1 is MNHEY and CDR2 is SMNVEV in the germline V gene (reference sequence). The CDR3 is 17 residues long. CDR3 DNA sequence: TGTGCCAGCAGTCCCCTACCCCCTGTCGCCTATAATTCACCCCTCCACTTT. It is translated as CASSPLPPVAYNSPLHF.

The chain couples TRBV5-3 to TRBJ1-4, with TRBD1 identical over 11 bases. TRBV5-3 is an open reading frame whose function is uncertain. The CDR3 is made up of 17 amino acids. The V gene end was trimmed by 3 bases and the J gene end by 5 bases; junction bases not matched to a gene: 9. Here the CDR3 reads CARSSSSRTGGNEKLFF. The CDR3 DNA reads as TGTGCCAGAAGCTCATCATCCAGGACAGGGGGCAATGAAAAACTGTTTTTT.

J is TRBJ2-3 and V is TRBV27, with D hard to call. CDR1 is MNHEY and CDR2 is SMNVEV in the germline V gene (reference sequence). V gave up 4 bases and J gave up 2 bases, with 7 bases separating them. This CDR3 has 13 amino acids. The CDR3 loop is CASSSALTDTQYF. Here the CDR3 DNA reads TGTGCCAGCAGTTCAGCACTCACAGATACGCAGTATTTT.

The J gene is TRBJ1-1, the V gene TRBV5-1; maybe TRBD1 (5 bases). The germline V and J ends were trimmed by 4 bases and 0 bases, with 19 bases remaining between them. There are 17 residues in the CDR3. CDR1 SGHRS and CDR2 YFSETQ come from the germline V gene. CDR3 protein: CASSNPPQGRMNTEAFF. The CDR3, as DNA: TGCGCCAGCAGCAACCCACCCCAGGGTCGAATGAACACTGAAGCTTTCTTT.

The rearrangement links TRBV7-9 to TRBJ2-7; possible D gene TRBD2, 6 bases. The germline CDR1 and CDR2 sequences are SEHNR and FQNEAQ (reference sequence). V lost 5 bases to trimming and J lost 0 bases, with 11 bases between them. The CDR3 totals 14 residues. The CDR3: CASSTSGYSYEQYF. The CDR3 region has the DNA TGTGCCAGCAGCACCAGCGGGTACTCCTACGAGCAGTACTTC.

This clone was detected once. In DNA form, the CDR3 reads TGTGCCAGCTCACCGCCCTCCATAGCTAACTATGGCTACACCTTC. Its translation is CASSPPSIANYGYTF. The gene calls are TRBV18 and TRBJ1-2; D not certain. CDR3 length equals 15 residues. V lost 3 bases, J lost 0 bases, and 11 bases lay in between. Germline V gene sequence: CDR1 KGHSH, CDR2 LQKENI.

The rearrangement uses TRBV6-1 and TRBJ1-5; D unresolved. From germline, CDR1 is MNHNS and CDR2 SASEGT. There are 14 residues in the CDR3. The V end lost 3 bases, the J end lost 4 bases, and 10 bases lay between the germline ends. Here the CDR3 reads CASSDKAANQPQHF. CDR3 sequence (DNA): TGTGCCAGCAGTGATAAGGCAGCAAATCAGCCCCAGCATTTT.

The V and J genes are TRBV11-2 and TRBJ1-2, with 8 bases that match TRBD1. Trimming at V came to 5 bases and at J to 4 bases, leaving 15 bases not matched to a gene. This CDR3 has 17 amino acids. Per the germline V gene, CDR1 is SGHAT and CDR2 is FQNNGV. The CDR3 loop reads CASSHLPRTGGIYGYTF. The CDR3 DNA follows: TGTGCCAGCAGCCATTTACCCAGAACAGGGGGAATCTATGGCTACACCTTC.

This clone showed up just a few times. The rearrangement links TRBV5-1 to TRBJ2-6, with D tentatively TRBD1 (5 bases). CDR1 and CDR2 (germline): SGHRS, YFSETQ. CDR3 length: 18 amino acids. Trimming pared 4 bases from V and 2 bases from J, leaving 19 bases between. This chain's CDR3 is CASSPRWGKGAGANVLTF. CDR3 DNA sequence: TGCGCCAGCAGCCCGCGATGGGGTAAAGGGGCTGGGGCCAACGTCCTGACTTTC.

The rearrangement links TRBV6-5 to TRBJ2-5; D gene unclear. V was shortened by 0 bases and J by 2 bases, with 10 bases between the two germline ends. The CDR3 totals 15 residues. Germline loops: CDR1 MNHEY, CDR2 SVGAGI. DNA for the CDR3: TGTGCCAGCAGTTACTCGGAGTTAAGTCAAGAGACCCAGTACTTC. The encoded protein is CASSYSELSQETQYF.

The chain couples TRBV18 to TRBJ2-5, with a weak D call TRBD2 (5 bases). The germline V gene has CDR1 KGHSH and CDR2 LQKENI. V was pared by 6 bases and J by 4 bases, with 18 bases between. The CDR3 loop spans 15 amino acids. The CDR3 DNA sequence: TGTGCCAGCTCCCCTGGGAAGGGTGCGGGAGAGACCCAGTACTTC. Translated, it gives CASSPGKGAGETQYF.

The chain is built from TRBV5-1 and TRBJ2-3, with 8 positions matching TRBD2. This CDR3 has 16 residues. Germline V gene data show CDR1 as SGHRS and CDR2 as YFSETQ. Germline trimming cut 4 bases from V and 2 bases from J; bases unmatched to any gene: 9. The CDR3 region is CASSRDGRGDTDTQYF. The DNA of the CDR3 is TGCGCCAGCAGCCGCGACGGGAGGGGCGACACAGATACGCAGTATTTT. The whole variable domain, filled in from reference TRBV5-1 and TRBJ2-3, reads KAGVTQTPRYLIKTRGQQVTLSCSPISGHRSVSWYQQTPGQGLQFLFEYFSETQRNKGNFPGRFSGRQFSNSRSEMNVSTLELGDSALYLCASSRDGRGDTDTQYFGPGTRLTVL.